This T cell receptor beta chain was captured in a study of blood T cells in healthy people across ages. The germline V gene encodes CDR1 DFQATT and CDR2 SNEGSKA (reference sequence). Unmatched junction bases numbered 3, after V lost 0 bases and J lost 1 base. This CDR3 region has 15 residues. A second PCR of 7 to 11 cycles used a sample-barcoded 5' primer and a J-beta primer mix. TCRdb used MiXCR to reprocess the 5' RACE reads, holding one entry per CDR3 protein. The profile shows some 1.6 million distinct CDR3 sequences, about 31% of them singletons. In this sample, this clonotype turned up many times.

This receptor was obtained from a woman between 25 and 40 years old in good health. The V call is TRBV20-1, the J call TRBJ2-3; 8 nucleotides line up with TRBD2. Sequencing was carried out using blood. CDR3 sequence reads: CSARDPREGTDTQYF. The DNA of the CDR3 is TGCAGTGCTAGAGATCCGCGGGAGGGCACAGATACGCAGTATTTT.